The 7 T cell receptor beta chains given below trace back to one sample, sequenced in a study of CD8+ T cells in alopecia areata. RNA was isolated and reverse transcribed to cDNA, the sequencing template. Libraries were prepared by immunoSEQ multiplex PCR; TCRdb keeps only in-frame clonotypes and omits some of them. The repertoire holds hundreds of thousands of clones, with roughly 69% as singletons. The sample here was CD4+ T cells sorted from blood, taken at week 0. Receptors originate from a human donor with alopecia areata.

In the case of this clone: The sample carries other DNA sequences with the same CDR3. This sequence joins TRBV7-9 and TRBJ2-3; no firm D call. The CDR3 spans 11 residues. Germline V gene data show CDR1 as SEHNR and CDR2 as FQNEAQ (reference sequence). V was cut by 4 bases and J by 3 bases, with 2 bases left in between. CDR3 nucleotide sequence: TGTGCCAGCAGCTCGACAGATACGCAGTATTTT. It specifies CASSSTDTQYF.

This clone was seen just once. The chain uses TRBV5-1 and TRBJ2-5; the match to TRBD1 covers 9 bases. The CDR3 covers 18 residues. The germline V gene encodes CDR1 SGHRS and CDR2 YFSETQ. V lost 4 bases and J lost 3; bases outside the gene matches: 16. This CDR3 reads CASSVGVRRDRAKETQYF. CDR3 nucleotides: TGCGCCAGCAGCGTAGGTGTGCGCCGGGACAGGGCGAAAGAGACCCAGTACTTC.

This chain connects TRBV30 to TRBJ2-1; maybe TRBD1 (5 bases). CDR1 and CDR2 (germline): GTSNPN, SVGIG (reference sequence). Deletions cut 2 bases from V and 8 bases from J, with 10 bases between. The CDR3 sequence is 12 residues long. CDR3 sequence: CAWSRGPHEQFF. The CDR3 bases are TGTGCCTGGAGTAGGGGCCCCCATGAGCAGTTCTTC.

The chain uses TRBV29-1 and TRBJ2-2; unclear D gene. The CDR3 totals 14 residues. The V end was cut by 4 bases, the J end by 0 bases, with 9 bases between. Germline V gene lookup returns CDR1 SQVTM and CDR2 ANQGSEA. The CDR3 spells CSVVPDANTGELFF. CDR3 coding DNA: TGCAGCGTTGTGCCCGACGCGAACACCGGGGAGCTGTTTTTT.

The chain carries TRBV18 and TRBJ1-1; D is unresolved. Germline assignment: CDR1 KGHSH and CDR2 LQKENI. The CDR3 covers 15 residues. The V end was cut by 2 bases, the J end by 0 bases, with 10 bases between. The CDR3 is CASSPLLSMNTEAFF. CDR3 nucleotides: TGTGCCAGCTCACCATTGCTCTCCATGAACACTGAAGCTTTCTTT.

The chain is built from TRBV11-1 and TRBJ1-1, with D hard to call. Trimming shortened V by 3 bases and J by 1 base, and 6 bases separated the two germline ends. Germline lookup yields CDR1 SGHAT and CDR2 FQDESV (reference sequence). This CDR3 is 13 amino acids long. CDR3 sequence: CASSFQANTEAFF. The CDR3 bases are TGTGCCAGCAGCTTCCAAGCGAACACTGAAGCTTTCTTT.

The V call is TRBV7-9, the J call TRBJ1-6, with 10 bases that match TRBD1. V lost 5 bases, J lost 4 bases, and 5 bases stayed unmatched. Per the germline V gene, CDR1 is SEHNR and CDR2 is FQNEAQ (reference sequence). The CDR3 is 16 amino acids. The CDR3 sequence: CASSPRTGGYNSPLHF. CDR3 sequence (DNA): TGTGCCAGCAGCCCCCGGACAGGGGGATATAATTCACCCCTCCACTTT. The entire variable domain, with the rest obtained from reference TRBV7-9 and TRBJ1-6, is as follows: DTGVSQNPRHKITKRGQNVTFRCDPISEHNRLYWYRQTLGQGPEFLTYFQNEAQLEKSRLLSDRFSAERPKGSFSTLEIQRTEQGDSAMYLCASSPRTGGYNSPLHFGNGTRLTVT.